The source of this T cell receptor (beta chain) is a study of human T cells and chemical hapten exposure (TCRdb year 2021). As for the study more broadly: For sensitization, 2% DPC in acetone was applied to a roughly 2 cm by roughly 2 cm area of upper inner arm skin. Throughout the study period of roughly 24 weeks, patients also received therapeutic DPC doses to the scalp every week. Patch testing on the upper back used Finn chambers containing 0.01% DPC, with scoring done after 6 days according to International Contact Dermatitis Research Group standards. Libraries were pooled for sequencing, and per-sample TCR yields varied mainly because of small differences in library volumes within the pool. Blood samples were taken from patients before sensitization (week 0) and then at 2, 6 and about 24 weeks after DPC sensitization. Blood for TCR sequencing was provided by twenty-nine alopecia patients at one to four time points (pre-sensitization, 2, 6 and 24 weeks). Alopecia areata with under or over 50% scalp involvement, alopecia totalis and alopecia universalis were represented in the patient cohort, which was mostly female. In alopecia patients, the study followed how the peripheral blood TCR repertoire changed in vivo over primary and secondary sensitization to diphenylcyclopropenone (DPC), a hapten. General study outcomes and caveats: Compared with pre-sensitization or healthy control sets, expanded TCRs formed significantly more large CDR3 similarity clusters, which is consistent with antigen-driven responses. DPC sensitization did not change how many TCRs were above 1 in 1000 frequency, and no evidence was found of alterations in global repertoire structure. After repeated subsampling, changes were observed in the strength of the expansion versus patch-test correlation and in the threshold at which the correlation became significant. A positive correlation was found between the number of PT1 expanded TCRs and patch test score, with significance reached at thresholds 8, 16 and 32 but not 4. Because every patient had alopecia, a presumed autoimmune disease, the patients' immune response might differ from that of healthy individuals.

The time point label of this sample denotes: patch test 1, 2 weeks after DPC sensitization. The intended sense of this specimen's treatment or condition label: therapeutic diphenylcyclopropenone sensitization with weekly scalp DPC. At each patch-test visit, blood was drawn before the patch test was applied. Patients were eligible if aged 18 to 70, diagnosed with alopecia and judged suitable for DPC therapy, and pregnant patients were excluded. Total RNA was extracted from unfractionated whole blood that had been collected in Tempus Blood RNA tubes. Library creation used RACE. The data were produced on a NextSeq 500. During library preparation, unique molecular identifiers were attached to individual cDNA molecules so that TCRs could be counted in a quantitative, reproducible way. Each blood RNA sample was used to sequence both TCR alpha and TCR beta chains. The paper's processing steps were these. The median number of TCRs per sample was over 95,000, ranging from about 20,000 to 750,000. The Decombinator software suite was used to annotate V, J and CDR3 in the TCR reads. For PS versus PT1 abundance plots, all samples were subsampled to the same number of TCRs (28,000). Expanded TCRs were defined as absent before sensitization and observed at least eight times at the 2-week time point. TCRdb passed the public sequencing reads through fastp at Q25 and MiXCR, retaining productive beta sequences. CDR3 protein sequences are deduplicated, and each keeps its most common genes and DNA. These V and J calls derive from TCRdb rather than the authors' analysis. This sample gives 84,000 or so distinct CDR3 sequences in total; 10% to 13% of them show up just once. 2% to 2.5% of the sample is in the top ten clones.

The CDR3 runs 14 residues from the cysteine to the valine. The CDR3 DNA has 42 bases and is translated from base 1. Concerning this clonotype itself: The target of this receptor is not known. Base qualities were left out, and no much larger clone turns up one base away.

The sequence was obtained from a man aged 35-49 years with alopecia areata. Some clones in this sample may be carry-over from other donors' samples. The rearrangement combines TRBV21-1 with TRBJ2-7; the table's D gene call, TRBD1, was not cross checked with the DNA. TRBV21-1 is labeled a pseudogene. The specimen comprised whole blood, sampled in connection with sensitization to the hapten diphenylcyclopropenone (DPC). The DNA reads as follows: TGTGCCAGCAGCACCAGGGACGGACGCTACGAGCAGTACGTC. This gives the protein CASSTRDGRYEQYV.